These 5 T cell receptor beta chains were all obtained from the same sample, sequenced in a study of CD8+ T cells in alopecia areata (dated by TCRdb to 2017 to 2018). Receptor amplification or capture employed the immunoSEQ multiplex PCR assay. To provide template for TCR sequencing, every sample had RNA extracted and reverse transcribed into cDNA. TCRdb carries this immuneACCESS record with in-frame sequences only. Its versions omit some clonotypes, under half of them owing to an unresolved V gene in the studies checked, with the rest unexplained. This sample comprises roughly 190,000 clones, approximately 57% of them detected only once. Clones ranked in the top ten supply 0.85% to 1.3% of the sample. This sample's time point label indicates: about 5 months on oral tofacitinib. The sample's treatment or condition label is to be understood as: oral pan-JAK inhibitor, 5-10 mg twice daily. Sequencing used CD4+ T cells sorted from blood, obtained at week 24, from a patient treated with tofacitinib. Source of these receptors: a human donor with alopecia areata.

For the CDR3, the DNA is TGTGCCTGGAGTCCAAAAGGACTAGCGGGGAGGACGCAGTATTTT. Translated, it gives CAWSPKGLAGRTQYF. The V gene is TRBV30, the J gene TRBJ2-3; TRBD2 aligns across 12 bases. Germline lookup yields CDR1 GTSNPN and CDR2 SVGIG (reference sequence). The CDR3 has 15 amino acids. With 2 bases clipped from V and 9 bases from J, the junction kept 9 bases outside the gene matches. The entire variable domain, with the rest obtained from reference TRBV30 and TRBJ2-3, is as follows: SQTIHQWPATLVQPVGSPLSLECTVEGTSNPNLYWYRQAAGRGLQLLFYSVGIGQISSEVPQNLSASRPQDRQFILSSKKLLLSDSGFYLCAWSPKGLAGRTQYFGPGTRLTVL.

Notes on this clone: Other DNA sequences in the same sample also yield this CDR3. The chain recombines TRBV5-1 with TRBJ1-6, with 8 bases aligning to TRBD1. V trimming: 0 bases; J trimming: 7 bases; junction bases outside the gene matches: 6. In germline, CDR1 is SGHRS, CDR2 YFSETQ. This CDR3 comprises 16 residues. The CDR3 protein is CASSLGQGARNSPLHF. The CDR3 DNA sequence: TGCGCCAGCAGCTTGGGGCAGGGGGCGCGCAATTCACCCCTCCACTTT.

The CDR3 region has the DNA TGTGCCTGGAGCAAACTAGTTGATACGCAGTATTTT. This gives the protein CAWSKLVDTQYF. The chain has TRBV30 and TRBJ2-3, with D perhaps matching TRBD2 (5 bases). In germline, CDR1 is GTSNPN, CDR2 SVGIG (reference sequence). Trimming left V 3 bases short and J 6 bases short, with 10 bases between. The CDR3 has 12 residues.

The V gene is TRBV7-9, the J gene TRBJ2-6; no firm D call. Germline V gives CDR1 SEHNR, CDR2 FQNEAQ (reference sequence). Trimming shortened V by 5 bases and J by 4 bases, and 9 bases separated the two germline ends. This CDR3 has 14 residues. CDR3 sequence: CASSPKAGANVLTF. The CDR3 region has the DNA TGTGCCAGCAGCCCCAAGGCCGGGGCCAACGTCCTGACTTTC.

A few counts support this clone. The gene calls are TRBV29-1 and TRBJ1-1; 8 bases are a match to TRBD1. The CDR3 runs to 11 residues. The ends lost 6 bases at V and 4 bases at J; junction bases unmatched: 1. CDR1 and CDR2 (germline): SQVTM, ANQGSEA. DNA for the CDR3: TGCAGCGTCGGACAGGGCACTGAAGCTTTCTTT. Translation: CSVGQGTEAFF. Filled out from reference TRBV29-1 and TRBJ1-1, the complete variable domain reads SAVISQKPSRDICQRGTSLTIQCQVDSQVTMMFWYRQQPGQSLTLIATANQGSEATYESGFVIDKFPISRPNLTFSTLTVSNMSPEDSSIYLCSVGQGTEAFFGQGTRLTVV.